Each of the 10 T cell receptor beta chains below was sequenced from the same sample in a study of cytomegalovirus exposure and HLA in healthy donors. The protocol was immunoSEQ multiplex PCR, while the TCRdb copy is restricted to in-frame clones and leaves out a portion. The table shows roughly 120,000 clones, with more than 70% occurring only once. Sequencing was performed on PBMCs. These receptors came from a woman aged 18-35 years in good health and CMV-seronegative.

This chain joins TRBV6-5 and TRBJ2-7; weak D call: TRBD2 (6 bases). The V end lost 2 bases, the J end lost 3 bases, and 14 bases lay between the germline ends. The CDR3 has 15 amino acids. The germline V gene encodes CDR1 MNHEY and CDR2 SVGAGI. In DNA form, the CDR3 reads TGTGCCAGCAGTTACCGGGGGACGCCCGACTACGAGCAGTACTTC. Protein: CASSYRGTPDYEQYF.

The CDR3 here is CASATDPYEQYF. CDR3 sequence (DNA): TGCGCCAGTGCGACTGACCCTTACGAGCAGTACTTC. The chain carries TRBV5-1 and TRBJ2-7; D gene unclear. Trimming cost V 8 bases and J 4 bases, with 13 bases left between them. This CDR3 spans 12 amino acids. Germline assignment: CDR1 SGHRS and CDR2 YFSETQ. The full variable domain, its missing parts supplied by reference TRBV5-1 and TRBJ2-7, is KAGVTQTPRYLIKTRGQQVTLSCSPISGHRSVSWYQQTPGQGLQFLFEYFSETQRNKGNFPGRFSGRQFSNSRSEMNVSTLELGDSALYLCASATDPYEQYFGPGTRLTVT.

The rearrangement joins TRBV29-1 to TRBJ2-5; 9 bases match TRBD2. Germline trimming cut 3 bases from V and 1 base from J; bases unmatched to any gene: 3. CDR1 SQVTM and CDR2 ANQGSEA come from the germline V gene. The CDR3 extends over 14 amino acids. The CDR3 here is CSVDPTSGQETQYF. The CDR3 DNA reads as TGCAGCGTTGACCCGACTAGCGGCCAAGAGACCCAGTACTTC.

The rearrangement joins TRBV2 to TRBJ2-1; TRBD2 matches 10 bases. V dropped 7 bases and J dropped 4; count of bases not matched to a gene: 7. This CDR3 spans 15 amino acids. Per the germline V gene, CDR1 is SNHLY and CDR2 is FYNNEI. For the CDR3, the DNA is TGTGCCAGCACAAACTTAGCGGGGGGTTACAATGAGCAGTTCTTC. The encoded protein is CASTNLAGGYNEQFF.

The J gene is TRBJ2-5, the V gene TRBV20-1; weak D call: TRBD1 (5 bases). CDR1 DFQATT and CDR2 SNEGSKA come from the germline V gene (reference sequence). This CDR3 comprises 11 residues. The V end was cut by 7 bases, the J end by 5 bases, with 11 bases between. Here the CDR3 DNA reads TGCAGTGTTTGGGGCTTCGAGACCCAGTACTTC. Translation: CSVWGFETQYF.

This chain links TRBV6-5 with TRBJ2-3; D may be TRBD1 (5 bases). The V end lost 0 bases, the J end lost 3 bases, and 10 bases lay between the germline ends. This CDR3 has 15 amino acids. The germline CDR1 and CDR2 sequences are MNHEY and SVGAGI. The CDR3 reads CASSYSPTVTDTQYF. CDR3 in DNA: TGTGCCAGCAGTTACTCTCCGACAGTAACAGATACGCAGTATTTT.

The chain has TRBV7-9 and TRBJ1-5, with D possibly being TRBD1 (5 bases). V was pared by 3 bases and J by 4 bases, with 10 bases between. There are 14 residues in the CDR3. CDR1 is SEHNR, CDR2 FQNEAQ, per germline (reference sequence). CDR3 in DNA: TGTGCCAGCAGCTTCGAGGGACTAAATCAGCCCCAGCATTTT. Amino acid sequence: CASSFEGLNQPQHF.

The rearrangement links TRBV7-8 to TRBJ2-2; D not certain. Germline assignment: CDR1 SGHVS and CDR2 FQNEAQ. The V end was cut by 1 base, the J end by 3 bases, with 6 bases between. CDR3 length: 14 amino acids. DNA of the CDR3: TGTGCCAGCAGCTTAGAACAGTACACCGGGGAGCTGTTTTTT. Encoded protein: CASSLEQYTGELFF.

The V call is TRBV28, the J call TRBJ1-1; D ambiguous. Per the germline V gene, CDR1 is MDHEN and CDR2 is SYDVKM. V was cut by 4 bases and J by 11 bases, with 14 bases left in between. The CDR3 is 12 residues long. The CDR3 reads CASSSPHYWAFF. The CDR3 nucleotides are TGTGCCAGCAGTTCGCCTCACTACTGGGCTTTCTTT. Combining the CDR3 with reference TRBV28 and TRBJ1-1 gives the whole variable domain DVKVTQSSRYLVKRTGEKVFLECVQDMDHENMFWYRQDPGLGLRLIYFSYDVKMKEKGDIPEGYSVSREKKERFSLILESASTNQTSMYLCASSSPHYWAFFGQGTRLTVV.

This clone appeared once. The chain couples TRBV18 to TRBJ1-2, with a possible D match to TRBD1 (6 bases). Trimming took 3 bases from V and 5 from J, leaving 13 bases between them. This CDR3 region has 14 residues. The germline V gene encodes CDR1 KGHSH and CDR2 LQKENI. The DNA of the CDR3 is TGTGCCAGCTCACCTCGGACAGCGCCGTATGGCTACACCTTC. This translates into CASSPRTAPYGYTF. The full variable domain, with the rest looked up from reference TRBV18 and TRBJ1-2, is NAGVMQNPRHLVRRRGQEARLRCSPMKGHSHVYWYRQLPEEGLKFMVYLQKENIIDESGMPKERFSAEFPKEGPSILRIQQVVRGDSAAYFCASSPRTAPYGYTFGSGTRLTVV.